Described below is a single T cell receptor beta chain sequence and its context. What it binds is unknown. Amplification in unsorted PBMC replicate PCRs started from 250 to 350 ng DNA, which equals about 30,000 T cell genomes. Produced via immunoSEQ multiplex PCR; TCRdb's table is partial and in-frame only. The sample lists some 480,000 clones, approximately 79% occurring once. The data belong to a study of shared clonotypes between healthy human individuals. Across the study: Ranging from 18 to 49 in age, donors were a couple of women and three men. General study points: Researchers sampled only blood; tissue repertoires likely differ.

V lost 4 bases and J lost 8; bases outside the gene matches: 6. The length of the CDR3 is 14 residues. From germline, CDR1 is LNHDA and CDR2 SQIVND (reference sequence). The sample taken for sequencing was PBMCs. The V gene is TRBV19, the J gene TRBJ1-2, with 11 bases matching TRBD1. The receptor was isolated from a woman aged 35 to 49 in good health. Some clones in this sample may be carry-over from other donors' samples. CDR3 coding DNA: TGTGCCAGTAGTACAGGACAGGGGGCTCTCGGCTACACCTTC. It specifies CASSTGQGALGYTF.